Sequencing of this T cell receptor (beta chain) was carried out in a study of control samples from healthy donors and cancer patients. Trimming removed 4 bases from V and 4 bases from J; junction bases left unmatched: 7. This CDR3 region has 16 residues. Looked up from germline, CDR1 is LNHDA and CDR2 is SQIVND (reference sequence). The data were produced by immunoSEQ multiplex PCR, yet TCRdb's version contains in-frame clones alone and is incomplete. The sample includes around 68,000 clones, over 80% of them seen just once. This clonotype was obtained from a man in his sixties in good health. The J gene is TRBJ2-7, the V gene TRBV19, with TRBD2 matching 13 bases. Sequenced: blood. CDR3: CASSTRLAGGGYEQYF. Written as DNA, the CDR3 is TGTGCCAGTAGTACCCGACTAGCGGGAGGTGGGTACGAGCAGTACTTC.